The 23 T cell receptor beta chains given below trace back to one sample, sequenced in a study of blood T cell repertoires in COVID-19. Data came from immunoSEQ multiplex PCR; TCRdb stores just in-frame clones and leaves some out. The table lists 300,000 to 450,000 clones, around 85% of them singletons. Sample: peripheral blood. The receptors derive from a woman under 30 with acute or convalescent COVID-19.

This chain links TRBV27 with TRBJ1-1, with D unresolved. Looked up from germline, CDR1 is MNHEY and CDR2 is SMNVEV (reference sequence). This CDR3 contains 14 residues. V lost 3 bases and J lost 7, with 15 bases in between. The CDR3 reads CASSFLQAGYEAFF. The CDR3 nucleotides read TGTGCCAGCAGTTTCCTTCAAGCGGGTTATGAAGCTTTCTTT.

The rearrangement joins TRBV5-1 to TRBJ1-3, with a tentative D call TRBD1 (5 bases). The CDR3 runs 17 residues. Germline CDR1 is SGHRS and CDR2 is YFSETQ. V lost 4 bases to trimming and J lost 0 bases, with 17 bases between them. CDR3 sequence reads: CASSAGGRRGSGNTIYF. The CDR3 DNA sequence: TGCGCCAGCAGCGCCGGGGGAAGGCGGGGCTCTGGAAACACCATATATTTT.

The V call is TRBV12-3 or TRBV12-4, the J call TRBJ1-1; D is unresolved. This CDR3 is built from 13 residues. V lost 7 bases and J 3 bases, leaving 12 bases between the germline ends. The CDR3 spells CASTPSVHTEAFF. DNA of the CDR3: TGTGCCAGCACCCCTTCCGTCCACACTGAAGCTTTCTTT.

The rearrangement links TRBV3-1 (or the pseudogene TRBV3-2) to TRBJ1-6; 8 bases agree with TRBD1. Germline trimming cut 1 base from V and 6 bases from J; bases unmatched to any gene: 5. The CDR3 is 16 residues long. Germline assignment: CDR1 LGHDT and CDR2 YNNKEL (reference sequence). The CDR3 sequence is CASSQGGDRPNSPLHF. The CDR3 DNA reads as TGTGCCAGCAGCCAAGGAGGGGACAGGCCTAATTCACCCCTCCACTTT.

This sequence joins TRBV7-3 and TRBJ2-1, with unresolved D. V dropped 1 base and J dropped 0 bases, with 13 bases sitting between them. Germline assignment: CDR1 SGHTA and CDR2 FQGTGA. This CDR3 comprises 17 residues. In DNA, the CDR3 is TGTGCCAGCAGCTTAAGTTTAACGGCAGGCTCCTACAATGAGCAGTTCTTC. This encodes CASSLSLTAGSYNEQFF.

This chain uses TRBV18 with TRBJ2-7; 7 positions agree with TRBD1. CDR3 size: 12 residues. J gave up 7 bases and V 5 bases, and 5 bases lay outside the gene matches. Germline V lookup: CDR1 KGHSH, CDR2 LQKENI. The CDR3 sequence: CASSRQGREQYF. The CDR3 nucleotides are TGTGCCAGCTCAAGACAGGGACGAGAGCAGTACTTC.

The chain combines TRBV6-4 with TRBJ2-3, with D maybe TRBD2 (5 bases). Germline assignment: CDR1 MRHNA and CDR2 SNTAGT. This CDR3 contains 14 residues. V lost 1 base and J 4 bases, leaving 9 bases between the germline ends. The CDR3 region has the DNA TGTGCCAGCAGTGACTTGGGAGAGTCAGATACGCAGTATTTT. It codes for CASSDLGESDTQYF.

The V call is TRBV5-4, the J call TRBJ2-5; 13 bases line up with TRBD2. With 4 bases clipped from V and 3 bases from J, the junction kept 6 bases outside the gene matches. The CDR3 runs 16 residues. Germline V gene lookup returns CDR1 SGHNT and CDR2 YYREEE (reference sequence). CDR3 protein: CASSPRTSGGKETQYF. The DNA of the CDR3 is TGTGCCAGCAGCCCAAGGACTAGCGGGGGAAAAGAGACCCAGTACTTC.

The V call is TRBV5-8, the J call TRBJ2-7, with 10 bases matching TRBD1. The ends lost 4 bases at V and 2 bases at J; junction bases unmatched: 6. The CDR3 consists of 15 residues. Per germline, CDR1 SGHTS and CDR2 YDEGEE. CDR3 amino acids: CASSPTGTGAYEQYF. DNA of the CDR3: TGTGCCAGCAGCCCAACCGGGACAGGGGCCTACGAGCAGTACTTC.

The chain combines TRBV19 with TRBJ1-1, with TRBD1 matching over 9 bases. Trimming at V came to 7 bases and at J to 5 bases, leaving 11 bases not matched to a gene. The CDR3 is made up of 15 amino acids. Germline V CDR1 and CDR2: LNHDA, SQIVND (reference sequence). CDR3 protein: CASTLGPGQGTEAFF. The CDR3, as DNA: TGTGCCAGTACCCTGGGGCCGGGACAGGGAACTGAAGCTTTCTTT.

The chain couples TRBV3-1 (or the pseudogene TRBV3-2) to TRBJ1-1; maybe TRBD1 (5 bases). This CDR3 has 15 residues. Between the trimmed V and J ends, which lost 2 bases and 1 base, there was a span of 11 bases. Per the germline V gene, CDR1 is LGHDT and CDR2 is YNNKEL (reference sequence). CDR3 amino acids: CASSQRWTPNTEAFF. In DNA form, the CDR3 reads TGTGCCAGCAGCCAACGCTGGACACCGAACACTGAAGCTTTCTTT.

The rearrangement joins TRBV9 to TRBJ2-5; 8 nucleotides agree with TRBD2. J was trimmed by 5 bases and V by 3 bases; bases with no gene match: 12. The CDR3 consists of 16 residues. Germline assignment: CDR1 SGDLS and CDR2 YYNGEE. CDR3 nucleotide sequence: TGTGCCAGCAGCGCCGGGGGGCGGGAGGTCTTGGAGACCCAGTACTTC. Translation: CASSAGGREVLETQYF.

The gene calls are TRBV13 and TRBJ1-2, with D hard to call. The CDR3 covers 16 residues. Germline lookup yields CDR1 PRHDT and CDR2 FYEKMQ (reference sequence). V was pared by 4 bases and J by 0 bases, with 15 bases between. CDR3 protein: CASSSERQIANYGYTF. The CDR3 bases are TGTGCCAGCAGCTCCGAGAGGCAGATAGCTAACTATGGCTACACCTTC.

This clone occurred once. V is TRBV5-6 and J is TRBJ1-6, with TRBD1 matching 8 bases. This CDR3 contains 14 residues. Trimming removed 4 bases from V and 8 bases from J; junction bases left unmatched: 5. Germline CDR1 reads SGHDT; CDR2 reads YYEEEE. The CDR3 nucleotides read TGTGCCAGCAGCCAGGACAGGGAAGATTCACCCCTCCACTTT. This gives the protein CASSQDREDSPLHF.

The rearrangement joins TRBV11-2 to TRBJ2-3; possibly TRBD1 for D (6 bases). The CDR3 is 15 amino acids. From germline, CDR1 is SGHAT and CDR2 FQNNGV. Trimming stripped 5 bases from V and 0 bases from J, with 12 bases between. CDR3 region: CASSRLGQSTDTQYF. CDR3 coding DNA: TGTGCCAGCAGCCGCCTTGGACAGAGCACAGATACGCAGTATTTT.

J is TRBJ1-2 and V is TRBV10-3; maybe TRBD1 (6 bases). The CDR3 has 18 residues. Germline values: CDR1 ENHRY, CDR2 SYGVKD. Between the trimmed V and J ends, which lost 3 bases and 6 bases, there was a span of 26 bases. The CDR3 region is CAISDVDGGGGYRNGYTF. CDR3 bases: TGTGCCATCAGTGATGTTGATGGGGGCGGGGGCTATAGGAATGGCTACACCTTC.

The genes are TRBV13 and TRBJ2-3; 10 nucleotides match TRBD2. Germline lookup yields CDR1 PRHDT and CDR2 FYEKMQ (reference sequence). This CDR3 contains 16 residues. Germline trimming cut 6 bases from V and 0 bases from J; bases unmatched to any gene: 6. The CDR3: CASRPSGGYSTDTQYF. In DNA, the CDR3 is TGTGCCAGCAGGCCTAGCGGGGGATACAGCACAGATACGCAGTATTTT.

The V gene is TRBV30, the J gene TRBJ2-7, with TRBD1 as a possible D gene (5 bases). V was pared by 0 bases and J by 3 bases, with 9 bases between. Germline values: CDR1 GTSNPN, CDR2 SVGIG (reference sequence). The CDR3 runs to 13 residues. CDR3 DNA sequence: TGTGCCTGGAGTGTTAGACAGAACTACGAGCAGTACTTC. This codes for CAWSVRQNYEQYF.

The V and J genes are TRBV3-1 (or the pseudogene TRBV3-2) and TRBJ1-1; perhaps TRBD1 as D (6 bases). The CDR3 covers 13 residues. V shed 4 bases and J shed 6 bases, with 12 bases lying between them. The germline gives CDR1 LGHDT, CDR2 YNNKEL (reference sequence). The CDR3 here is CASSPTGRAEAFF. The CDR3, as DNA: TGTGCCAGCAGCCCTACAGGGAGGGCTGAAGCTTTCTTT.

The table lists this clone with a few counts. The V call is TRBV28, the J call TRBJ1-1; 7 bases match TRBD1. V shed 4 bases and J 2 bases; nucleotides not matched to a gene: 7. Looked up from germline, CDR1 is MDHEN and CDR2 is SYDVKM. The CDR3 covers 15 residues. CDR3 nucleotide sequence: TGTGCCAGCAGTTCCGGGACAGCCGCTAACACTGAAGCTTTCTTT. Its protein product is CASSSGTAANTEAFF.

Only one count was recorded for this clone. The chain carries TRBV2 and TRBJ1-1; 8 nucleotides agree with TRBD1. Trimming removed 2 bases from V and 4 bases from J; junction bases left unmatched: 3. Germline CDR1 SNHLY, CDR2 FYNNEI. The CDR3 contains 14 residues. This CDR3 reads CASSESTGGTEAFF. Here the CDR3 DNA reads TGTGCCAGCAGTGAAAGTACAGGGGGCACTGAAGCTTTCTTT. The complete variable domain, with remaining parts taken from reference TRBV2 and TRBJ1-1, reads EPEVTQTPSHQVTQMGQEVILRCVPISNHLYFYWYRQILGQKVEFLVSFYNNEISEKSEIFDDQFSVERPDGSNFTLKIRSTKLEDSAMYFCASSESTGGTEAFFGQGTRLTVV.

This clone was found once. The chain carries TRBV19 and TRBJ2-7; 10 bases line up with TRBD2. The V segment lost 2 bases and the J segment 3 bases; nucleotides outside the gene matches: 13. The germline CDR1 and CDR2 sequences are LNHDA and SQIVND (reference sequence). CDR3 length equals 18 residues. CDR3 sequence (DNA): TGTGCCAGTAGTATACAAGCGGGAGGGCCTGGGTTTATCTACGAGCAGTACTTC. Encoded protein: CASSIQAGGPGFIYEQYF.

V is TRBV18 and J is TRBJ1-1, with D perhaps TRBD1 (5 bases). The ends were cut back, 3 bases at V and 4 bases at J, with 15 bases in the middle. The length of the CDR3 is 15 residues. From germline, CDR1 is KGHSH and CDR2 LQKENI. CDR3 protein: CASSPLDGGGTEAFF. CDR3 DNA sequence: TGTGCCAGCTCACCGCTCGACGGGGGGGGCACTGAAGCTTTCTTT.